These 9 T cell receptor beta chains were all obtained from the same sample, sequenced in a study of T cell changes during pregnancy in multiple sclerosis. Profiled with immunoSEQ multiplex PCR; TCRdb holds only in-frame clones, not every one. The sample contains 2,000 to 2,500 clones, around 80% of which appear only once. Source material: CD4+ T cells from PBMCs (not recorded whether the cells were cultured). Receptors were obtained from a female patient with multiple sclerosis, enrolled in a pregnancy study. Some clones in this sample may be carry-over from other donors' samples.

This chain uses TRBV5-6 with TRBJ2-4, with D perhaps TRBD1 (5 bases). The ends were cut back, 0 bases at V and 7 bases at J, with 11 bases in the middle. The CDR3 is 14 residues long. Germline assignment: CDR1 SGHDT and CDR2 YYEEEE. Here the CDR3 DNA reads TGTGCCAGCAGCTTGGGCAGGGTGCGGAACATTCAGTACTTC. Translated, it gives CASSLGRVRNIQYF.

Here the CDR3 DNA reads TGTGCCAGCAGCTTAGTTTTTAGTGGGGAGCAGTACTTC. Its protein is CASSLVFSGEQYF. The rearrangement links TRBV7-6 to TRBJ2-7; D gene ambiguous. The V and J ends lost 1 base and 7 bases respectively, with 11 bases between them. The CDR3 covers 13 residues. Germline V CDR1 and CDR2: SGHVS, FNYEAQ. Filled out from reference TRBV7-6 and TRBJ2-7, the complete variable domain reads GAGVSQSPRYKVTKRGQDVALRCDPISGHVSLYWYRQALGQGPEFLTYFNYEAQQDKSGLPNDRFSAERPEGSISTLTIQRTEQRDSAMYRCASSLVFSGEQYFGPGTRLTVT.

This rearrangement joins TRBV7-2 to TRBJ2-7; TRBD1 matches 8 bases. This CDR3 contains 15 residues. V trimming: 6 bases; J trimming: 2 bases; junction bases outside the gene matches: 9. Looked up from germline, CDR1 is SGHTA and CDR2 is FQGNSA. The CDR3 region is CASSSRGQATYEQYF. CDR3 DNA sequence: TGTGCCAGCAGTTCGAGGGGACAGGCAACCTACGAGCAGTACTTC.

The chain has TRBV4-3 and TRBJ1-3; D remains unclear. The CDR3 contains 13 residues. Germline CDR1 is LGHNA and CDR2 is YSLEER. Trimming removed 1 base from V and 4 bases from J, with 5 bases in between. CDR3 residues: CASSQVAGNTIYF. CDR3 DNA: TGCGCCAGCAGCCAAGTTGCCGGAAACACCATATATTTT.

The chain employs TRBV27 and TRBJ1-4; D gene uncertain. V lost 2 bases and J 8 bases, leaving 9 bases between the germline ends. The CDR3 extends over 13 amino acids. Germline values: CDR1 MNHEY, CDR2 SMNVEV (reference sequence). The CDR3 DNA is TGTGCCAGCAGTTTACGCCCGGGGGAAAAACTGTTTTTT. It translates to CASSLRPGEKLFF.

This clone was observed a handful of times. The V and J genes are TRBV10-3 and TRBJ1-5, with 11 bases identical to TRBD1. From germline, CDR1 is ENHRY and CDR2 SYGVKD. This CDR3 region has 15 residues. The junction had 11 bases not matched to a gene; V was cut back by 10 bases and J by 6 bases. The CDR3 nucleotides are TGTGCCACCTGGGCCGGACAGGGGGCCCCTCAGCCCCAGCATTTT. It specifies CATWAGQGAPQPQHF.

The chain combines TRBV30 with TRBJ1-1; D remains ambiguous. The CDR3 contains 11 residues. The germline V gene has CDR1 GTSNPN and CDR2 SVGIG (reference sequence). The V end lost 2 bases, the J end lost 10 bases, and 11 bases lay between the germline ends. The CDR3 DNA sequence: TGTGCCTGGAGTCCCGAAGACCGAGCTTTCTTT. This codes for CAWSPEDRAFF.

CDR3 coding DNA: TGTGCCAGCAGCACAGGGGCCGAAGAGACCCAGTACTTC. It specifies CASSTGAEETQYF. The chain uses TRBV2 and TRBJ2-5; TRBD1 matches at 7 bases. Per germline, CDR1 SNHLY and CDR2 FYNNEI. The CDR3 length is 13 residues. V was pared by 6 bases and J by 3 bases, with 4 bases of the junction left unmatched.

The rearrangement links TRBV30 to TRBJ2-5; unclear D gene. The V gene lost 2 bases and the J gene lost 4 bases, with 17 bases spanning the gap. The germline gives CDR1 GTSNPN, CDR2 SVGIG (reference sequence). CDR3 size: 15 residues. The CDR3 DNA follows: TGTGCCTGGAGTCCCCCTGCTCCCCTGGGAGAGACCCAGTACTTC. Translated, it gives CAWSPPAPLGETQYF.